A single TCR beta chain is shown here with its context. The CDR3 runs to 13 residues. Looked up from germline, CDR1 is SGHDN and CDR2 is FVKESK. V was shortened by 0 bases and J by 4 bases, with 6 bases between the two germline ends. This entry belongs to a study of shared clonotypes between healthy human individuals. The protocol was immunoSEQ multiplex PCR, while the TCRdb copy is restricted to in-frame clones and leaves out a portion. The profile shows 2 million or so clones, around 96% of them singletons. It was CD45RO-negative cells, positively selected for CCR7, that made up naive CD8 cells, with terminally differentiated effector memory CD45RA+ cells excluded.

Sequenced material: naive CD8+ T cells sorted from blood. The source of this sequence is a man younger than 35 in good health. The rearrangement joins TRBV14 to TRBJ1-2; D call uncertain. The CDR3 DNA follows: TGTGCCAGCAGCCAAGATCCCGGCTATGGCTACACCTTC. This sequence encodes CASSQDPGYGYTF.